This T cell receptor beta chain was documented in a study of shared clonotypes between healthy human individuals. Method: immunoSEQ multiplex PCR; TCRdb's copy keeps in-frame clones and lacks some. The top ten clones hold over 1.5% of a sample with a few million clones, about 93% of them seen once. This clone appeared once. In the naive CD8 group, cells lacked CD45RO and were positively selected for CCR7, so terminally differentiated effector memory CD45RA+ cells were left out. The CDR3 is 14 residues long. The ends were cut back, 7 bases at V and 8 bases at J, with 19 bases in the middle. Germline CDR1 SGDLS, CDR2 YYNGEE.

The source is a man aged 18-30 years in good health. Some clones in this sample may be carry-over from other donors' samples. The rearrangement joins TRBV9 to TRBJ1-5; tentative D call: TRBD1 (5 bases). The sample was naive CD8+ T cells from PBMCs. The CDR3 sequence: CASGGGSAGEPQHF. The CDR3 nucleotides are TGTGCCAGCGGGGGAGGGAGCGCCGGGGAGCCCCAGCATTTT.